The sequence of this T cell receptor beta chain was determined in a study of OX40 agonist ivuxolimab in advanced cancers. Looking at the study overall: Participants could have had prior anti-PD-1, anti-PD-L1 or anti-CTLA-4 therapy, and about 40% had some.

It was autoimmune disease history or systemic immunosuppression that excluded patients. Cycle 7 day 1, cycle 4 day 1, and baseline were the timepoints at which blood was sampled. Using immunoSEQ multiplex PCR, the repertoire was profiled, and TCRdb retains in-frame clones only, with some absent. The sample records some 65,000 clones, about nine tenths being singletons. V lost 3 bases, J lost 2 bases, and 3 bases stayed unmatched. The CDR3 consists of 15 residues. Germline V CDR1 and CDR2: SGHDN, FVKESK. This sample comprised CD4+ or CD8+ T cells sorted from blood, obtained in a trial of the OX40 agonist ivuxolimab. The TCR was taken from an adult with an advanced solid tumor such as melanoma, head and neck, liver or kidney cancer. V gene TRBV14 combines with J gene TRBJ1-3; 8 bases line up with TRBD1. The CDR3 nucleotides read TGTGCCAGCAGCCAGGGGACAGGACCTGGAAACACCATATATTTT. Encoded protein: CASSQGTGPGNTIYF.